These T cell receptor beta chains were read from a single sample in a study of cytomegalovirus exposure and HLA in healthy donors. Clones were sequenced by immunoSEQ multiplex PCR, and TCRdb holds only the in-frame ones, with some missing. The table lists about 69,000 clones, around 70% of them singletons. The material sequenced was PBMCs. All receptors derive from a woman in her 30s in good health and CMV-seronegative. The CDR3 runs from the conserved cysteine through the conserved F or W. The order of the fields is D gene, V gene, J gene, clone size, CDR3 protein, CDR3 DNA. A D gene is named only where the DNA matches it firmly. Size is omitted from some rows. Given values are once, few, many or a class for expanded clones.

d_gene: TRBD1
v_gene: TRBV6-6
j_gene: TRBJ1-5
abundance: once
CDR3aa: CASSYSGGGQPQHF
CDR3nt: TGTGCCAGCAGTTACTCAGGGGGCGGGCAGCCCCAGCATTTT

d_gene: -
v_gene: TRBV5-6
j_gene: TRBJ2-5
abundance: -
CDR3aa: CASSLGGTGLKTQYF
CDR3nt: TGTGCCAGCAGCTTGGGGGGCACAGGGCTGAAGACCCAGTACTTC

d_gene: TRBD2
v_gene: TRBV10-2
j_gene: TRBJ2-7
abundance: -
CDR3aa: CASSDRGRGGTYEQYF
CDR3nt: TGCGCCAGCAGTGATCGGGGGCGGGGGGGAACGTACGAGCAGTACTTC

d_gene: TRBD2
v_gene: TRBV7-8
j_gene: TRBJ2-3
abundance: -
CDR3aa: CASSIGTSGWDTQYF
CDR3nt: TGTGCCAGCAGCATCGGGACTAGTGGATGGGATACGCAGTATTTT

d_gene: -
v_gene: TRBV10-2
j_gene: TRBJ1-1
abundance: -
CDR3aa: CASSPLQNTEAFF
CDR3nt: TGCGCCAGCAGTCCACTACAGAACACTGAAGCTTTCTTT

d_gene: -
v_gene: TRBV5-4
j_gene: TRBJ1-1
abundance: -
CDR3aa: CASSLDGRSTEAFF
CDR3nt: TGTGCCAGCAGCTTGGATGGCCGGAGCACTGAAGCTTTCTTT

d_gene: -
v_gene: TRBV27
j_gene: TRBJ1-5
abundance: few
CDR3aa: CASSLRTRNQPQHF
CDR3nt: TGTGCCAGCAGTTTACGGACAAGAAATCAGCCCCAGCATTTT

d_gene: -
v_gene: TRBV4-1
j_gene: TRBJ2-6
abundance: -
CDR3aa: CASSQVEGRRSGANVLTF
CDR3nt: TGCGCCAGCAGCCAAGTGGAGGGTCGGCGCTCTGGGGCCAACGTCCTGACTTTC

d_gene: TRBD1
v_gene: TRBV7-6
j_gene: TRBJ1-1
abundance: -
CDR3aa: CASSLGTRQGANTEAFF
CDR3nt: TGTGCCAGCAGCTTAGGTACTAGACAGGGGGCTAACACTGAAGCTTTCTTT

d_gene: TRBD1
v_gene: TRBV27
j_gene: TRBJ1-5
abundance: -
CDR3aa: CASSLGQGNQPQHF
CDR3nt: TGTGCCAGCAGTTTGGGACAGGGAAATCAGCCCCAGCATTTT

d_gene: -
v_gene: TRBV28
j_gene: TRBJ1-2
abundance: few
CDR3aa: CASRPRTAYGYTF
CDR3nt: TGTGCCAGCAGACCCCGGACAGCCTATGGCTACACCTTC

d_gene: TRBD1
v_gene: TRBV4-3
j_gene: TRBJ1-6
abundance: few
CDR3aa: CASSQFGTGLSPLHF
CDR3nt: TGCGCCAGCAGCCAGTTCGGGACAGGGCTTTCACCCCTCCACTTT

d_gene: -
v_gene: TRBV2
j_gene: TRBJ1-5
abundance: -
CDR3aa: CASSVTGRDQPQHF
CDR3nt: TGTGCCAGCAGTGTAACAGGGCGGGATCAGCCCCAGCATTTT

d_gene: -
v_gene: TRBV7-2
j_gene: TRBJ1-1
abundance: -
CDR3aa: CASSSRGGNTEAFF
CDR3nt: TGTGCCAGCAGCTCGAGGGGGGGGAACACTGAAGCTTTCTTT

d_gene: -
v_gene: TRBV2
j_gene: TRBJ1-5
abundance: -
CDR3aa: CASSIQGQGTQPQHF
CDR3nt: TGTGCCAGCAGCATACAGGGTCAGGGTACTCAGCCCCAGCATTTT

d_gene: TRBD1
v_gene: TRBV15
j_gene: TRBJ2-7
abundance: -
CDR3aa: CATSRGGTGSYEQYF
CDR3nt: TGTGCCACCAGCAGAGGAGGGACAGGATCCTACGAGCAGTACTTC

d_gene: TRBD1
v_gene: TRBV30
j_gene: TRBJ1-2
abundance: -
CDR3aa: CASKTGTYGYTF
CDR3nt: TGTGCCTCCAAGACAGGGACCTATGGCTACACCTTC

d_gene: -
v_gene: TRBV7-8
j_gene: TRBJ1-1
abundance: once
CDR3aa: CASSPKWQRNTEAFF
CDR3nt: TGTGCCAGCAGCCCAAAATGGCAGCGGAACACTGAAGCTTTCTTT

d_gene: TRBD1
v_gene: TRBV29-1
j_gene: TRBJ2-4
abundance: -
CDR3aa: CSVSRTGDAKNIQYF
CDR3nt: TGCAGCGTGTCTAGGACAGGGGATGCCAAAAACATTCAGTACTTC

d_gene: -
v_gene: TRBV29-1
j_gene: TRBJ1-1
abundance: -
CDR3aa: CSVDRGAEAFF
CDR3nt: TGCAGCGTTGACAGGGGAGCTGAAGCTTTCTTT

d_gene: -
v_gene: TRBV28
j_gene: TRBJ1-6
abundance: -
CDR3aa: CASSLPTSISYNSPLHF
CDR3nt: TGTGCCAGCAGTTTACCCACATCAATCTCCTATAATTCACCCCTCCACTTT

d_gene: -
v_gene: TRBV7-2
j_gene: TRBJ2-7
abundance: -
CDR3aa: CASSLTDPYEQYF
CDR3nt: TGTGCCAGCAGCTTGACTGACCCCTACGAGCAGTACTTC

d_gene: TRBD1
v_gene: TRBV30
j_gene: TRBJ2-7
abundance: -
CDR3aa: CAGQGAYYEQYF
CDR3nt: TGTGCCGGACAGGGGGCCTACTACGAGCAGTACTTC

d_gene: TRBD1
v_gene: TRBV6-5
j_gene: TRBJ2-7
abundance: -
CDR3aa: CATTGDSYEQYF
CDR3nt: TGTGCCACCACAGGGGACTCCTACGAGCAGTACTTC

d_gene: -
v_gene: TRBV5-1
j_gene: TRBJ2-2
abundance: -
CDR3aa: CASSPGGSGELFF
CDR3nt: TGCGCCAGCAGCCCCGGGGGTTCCGGGGAGCTGTTTTTT

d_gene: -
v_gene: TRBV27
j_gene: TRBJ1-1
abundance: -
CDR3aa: CASSLRGGDTEAFF
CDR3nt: TGTGCCAGCAGTTTAAGGGGGGGGGACACTGAAGCTTTCTTT

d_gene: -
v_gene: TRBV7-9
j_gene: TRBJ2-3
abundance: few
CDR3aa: CASIQAGTSTDTQYF
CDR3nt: TGTGCCAGCATTCAAGCGGGTACTAGCACAGATACGCAGTATTTT

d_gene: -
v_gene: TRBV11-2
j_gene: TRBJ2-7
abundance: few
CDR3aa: CASSRTIQGTPRYEQYF
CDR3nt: TGTGCCAGCAGCCGGACGATACAGGGGACTCCCCGCTACGAGCAGTACTTC

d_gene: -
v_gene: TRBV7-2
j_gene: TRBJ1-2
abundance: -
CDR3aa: CASSLAGRAYGYTF
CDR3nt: TGTGCCAGCAGCTTAGCGGGCAGGGCCTATGGCTACACCTTC

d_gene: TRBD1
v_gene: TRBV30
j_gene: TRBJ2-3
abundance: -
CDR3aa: CAWDRGQEDTQYF
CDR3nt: TGTGCCTGGGACAGGGGGCAGGAAGATACGCAGTATTTT

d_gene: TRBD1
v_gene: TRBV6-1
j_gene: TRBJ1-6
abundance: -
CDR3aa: CASRDRVQGNSPLHF
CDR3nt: TGTGCCAGCAGAGACAGGGTACAGGGGAATTCACCCCTCCACTTT

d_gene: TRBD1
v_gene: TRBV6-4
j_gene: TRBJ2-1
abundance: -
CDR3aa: CASSDSDRAGYNEQFF
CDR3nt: TGTGCCAGCAGTGACTCAGACAGGGCGGGCTACAATGAGCAGTTCTTC

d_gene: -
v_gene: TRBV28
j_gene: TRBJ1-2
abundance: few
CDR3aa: CASSLAGNIYGYTF
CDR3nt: TGTGCCAGCAGTTTGGCGGGAAACATCTATGGCTACACCTTC

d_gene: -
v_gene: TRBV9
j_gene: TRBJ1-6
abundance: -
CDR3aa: CASSVAYNSPLHF
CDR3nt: TGTGCCAGCAGCGTGGCATATAATTCACCCCTCCACTTT

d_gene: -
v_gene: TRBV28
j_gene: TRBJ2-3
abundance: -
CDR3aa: CASSPPIETDTQYF
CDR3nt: TGTGCCAGCAGTCCCCCGATCGAGACAGATACGCAGTATTTT

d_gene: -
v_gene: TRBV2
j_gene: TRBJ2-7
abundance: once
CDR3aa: CASRRGSGAAGEQYF
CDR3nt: TGTGCCAGCAGGAGGGGGAGCGGAGCGGCAGGTGAGCAGTACTTC

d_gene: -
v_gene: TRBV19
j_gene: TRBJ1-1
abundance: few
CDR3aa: CASSERQASGAFF
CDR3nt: TGTGCCAGTAGTGAGAGACAGGCTTCTGGAGCTTTCTTT

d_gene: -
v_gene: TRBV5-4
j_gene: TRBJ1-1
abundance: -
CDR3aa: CASSFGRHFNTEAFF
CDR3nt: TGTGCCAGCAGCTTCGGTCGCCACTTTAACACTGAAGCTTTCTTT

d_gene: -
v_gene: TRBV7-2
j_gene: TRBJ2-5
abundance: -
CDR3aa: CASSSQGQTQETQYF
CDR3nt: TGTGCCAGCAGCTCCCAAGGACAGACCCAAGAGACCCAGTACTTC

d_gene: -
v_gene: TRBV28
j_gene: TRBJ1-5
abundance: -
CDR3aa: CASSPVGGPGNQPQHF
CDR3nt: TGTGCCAGCTCCCCGGTTGGGGGCCCAGGCAATCAGCCCCAGCATTTT

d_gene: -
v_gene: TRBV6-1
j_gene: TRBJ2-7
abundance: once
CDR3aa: CASSESRVPSYEQYF
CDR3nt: TGTGCCAGCAGTGAAAGCCGCGTCCCGTCCTACGAGCAGTACTTC

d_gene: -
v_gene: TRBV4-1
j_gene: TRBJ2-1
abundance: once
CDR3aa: CASSQEGLREQFF
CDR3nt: TGCGCCAGCAGCCAAGAAGGACTCCGTGAGCAGTTCTTC

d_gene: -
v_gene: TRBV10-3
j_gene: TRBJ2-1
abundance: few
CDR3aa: CAISESERNEQFF
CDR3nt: TGTGCCATCAGTGAGTCGGAGAGGAATGAGCAGTTCTTC

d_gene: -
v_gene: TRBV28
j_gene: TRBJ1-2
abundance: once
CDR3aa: CASRVRDIPYGYTF
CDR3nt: TGTGCCAGCCGTGTCAGGGACATACCTTATGGCTACACCTTC

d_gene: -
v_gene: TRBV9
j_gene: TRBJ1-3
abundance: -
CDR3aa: CASSVGPGAGNTIYF
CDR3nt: TGTGCCAGCAGCGTAGGGCCAGGGGCTGGAAACACCATATATTTT

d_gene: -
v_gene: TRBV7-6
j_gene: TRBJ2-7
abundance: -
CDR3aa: CASSPRTTYEQYF
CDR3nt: TGTGCCAGCAGCCCCCGGACAACCTACGAGCAGTACTTC